These 9 T cell receptor beta chains share one sample of origin, sequenced in a study of cytomegalovirus exposure and HLA in healthy donors. Amplification used 60 Vbeta primers and 13 Jbeta primers. Assay used: immunoSEQ multiplex PCR; TCRdb lists only in-frame clones, some missing. The repertoire holds about 140,000 clones, with around three quarters as singletons. The sample was PBMCs. The receptors stem from a man aged 18 to 29 in good health and CMV-seronegative.

The CDR3 nucleotides are TGTGCCAGCAGCTTACTCGAACCGGACAGGCCCGGGGAGCTGTTTTTT. Translating gives CASSLLEPDRPGELFF. This chain joins TRBV7-2 and TRBJ2-2; 7 bases line up with TRBD1. The germline gives CDR1 SGHTA, CDR2 FQGNSA. The trim removed 2 bases at V and 6 bases at J, leaving 9 bases unmatched. CDR3 size: 16 residues.

This rearrangement joins TRBV11-2 to TRBJ2-5; 7 bases align to TRBD1. The end of the DNA fits TRBJ2-7 better, so the J call may be wrong. This CDR3 spans 12 amino acids. Looked up from germline, CDR1 is SGHAT and CDR2 is FQNNGV. Here the CDR3 DNA reads TGTGCCAGCAGCCGACAGGGCTACGAGCAGTACTTC. The encoded protein is CASSRQGYEQYF.

V gene TRBV9 combines with J gene TRBJ1-2; D possibly corresponds to TRBD1 (6 bases). Between the trimmed V and J ends, which lost 3 bases and 3 bases, there was a span of 15 bases. The CDR3 runs to 15 residues. Germline assignment: CDR1 SGDLS and CDR2 YYNGEE. In DNA form, the CDR3 reads TGTGCCAGCAGCGCGAACAGGGTACAGGACTATGGCTACACCTTC. It specifies CASSANRVQDYGYTF.

The chain recombines TRBV5-1 with TRBJ1-1, with D possibly TRBD1 on 5 matching bases. The CDR3 length is 14 residues. Germline assignment: CDR1 SGHRS and CDR2 YFSETQ. V was trimmed by 2 bases and J by 5 bases, leaving 13 bases between them. CDR3 DNA: TGCGCCAGCAGCTTCGGGGGATATGGAACTGAAGCTTTCTTT. Its translation: CASSFGGYGTEAFF.

V gene TRBV29-1 combines with J gene TRBJ1-2, with TRBD1 identical over 9 bases. Per germline, CDR1 SQVTM and CDR2 ANQGSEA. J was trimmed by 8 bases and V by 7 bases; bases with no gene match: 8. There are 12 residues in the CDR3. The CDR3 sequence: CSAKQGARGYTF. The CDR3 region has the DNA TGCAGCGCAAAACAGGGGGCGCGGGGCTACACCTTC.

This clone is a singleton in its sample. The J gene is TRBJ2-1, the V gene TRBV6-1; D gene ambiguous. The CDR3 totals 14 residues. CDR1 MNHNS and CDR2 SASEGT come from the germline V gene. V was cut by 2 bases and J by 8 bases, with 13 bases left in between. CDR3 loop: CASSEQPLEHEQFF. CDR3 sequence (DNA): TGTGCCAGCAGTGAACAGCCCCTGGAGCATGAGCAGTTCTTC.

This clone was seen only a few times. The chain carries TRBV7-6 and TRBJ1-5; no reliable D call. Trimming left V 5 bases short and J 5 bases short, with 7 bases between. CDR1 is SGHVS, CDR2 FNYEAQ, per germline. The CDR3 is 12 amino acids. The CDR3 loop reads CASSPLYQPQHF. The DNA for the CDR3 is TGTGCCAGCAGCCCTCTCTATCAGCCCCAGCATTTT.

This clone was seen only once. V and J are TRBV2 and TRBJ2-7, with D possibly matching TRBD1 (6 bases). V was trimmed by 2 bases and J by 2 bases, leaving 10 bases between them. Germline V gives CDR1 SNHLY, CDR2 FYNNEI. This CDR3 has 14 residues. The DNA of the CDR3 is TGTGCCAGCAGTGAACGACAGGCCCCCTACGAGCAGTACTTC. Translating it yields CASSERQAPYEQYF.

The chain recombines TRBV7-2 with TRBJ1-6; D remains ambiguous. The CDR3 contains 17 residues. V lost 5 bases and J lost 0, with 14 bases in between. Germline CDR1 reads SGHTA; CDR2 reads FQGNSA. The CDR3 loop reads CASSPRPPSSYNSPLHF. CDR3 nucleotide sequence: TGTGCCAGCAGCCCCCGCCCCCCCAGCTCCTATAATTCACCCCTCCACTTT.